Following are 15 T cell receptor beta chains from one sample sequenced in a study of blood T cell repertoires in COVID-19. Sequencing used immunoSEQ multiplex PCR; TCRdb keeps in-frame clones, though not all of them. The data show 280,000 or so clones, roughly 90% seen once. Sample: PBMCs or T cells enriched from blood (not recorded which). The receptors come from a woman aged 45-65 years who had been exposed to COVID-19.

V is TRBV7-2 and J is TRBJ2-1; D gene uncertain. CDR1 and CDR2 from the germline V gene are SGHTA and FQGNSA. V was cut by 1 base and J by 5 bases, with 12 bases left in between. This CDR3 has 15 residues. CDR3 residues: CASSLDGAKHNEQFF. The CDR3 DNA follows: TGTGCCAGCAGCTTAGACGGAGCCAAACACAATGAGCAGTTCTTC.

The rearrangement uses TRBV4-1 and TRBJ2-3, with 8 bases fitting TRBD2. CDR1 is MGHRA, CDR2 YSYEKL, per germline. J was trimmed by 4 bases and V by 4 bases; bases with no gene match: 13. This CDR3 region has 17 residues. The CDR3 DNA follows: TGCGCCAGCAGCCCCCCGGGGGTAGCGGGGTCCCCAGATACGCAGTATTTT. It yields the protein CASSPPGVAGSPDTQYF.

The V gene is TRBV30, the J gene TRBJ1-2; perhaps TRBD1 as D (6 bases). V dropped 5 bases and J dropped 8 bases, with 15 bases sitting between them. The CDR3 has 12 amino acids. Germline CDR1 reads GTSNPN; CDR2 reads SVGIG (reference sequence). DNA for the CDR3: TGTGCCTGGCGATGGACAGTAATCGGCTACACCTTC. Encoded protein: CAWRWTVIGYTF.

The gene calls are TRBV30 and TRBJ1-4; D is perhaps TRBD1 (5 bases). The germline gives CDR1 GTSNPN, CDR2 SVGIG (reference sequence). The CDR3 consists of 15 residues. The V and J ends lost 1 base and 3 bases respectively, with 12 bases between them. The chain's CDR3 is CAWSGGRVPNEKLFF. CDR3 DNA sequence: TGTGCCTGGAGTGGGGGGAGGGTTCCTAATGAAAAACTGTTTTTT.

The chain couples TRBV5-4 to TRBJ2-3; 11 bases are shared with TRBD2. In germline, CDR1 is SGHNT, CDR2 YYREEE (reference sequence). CDR3 length: 18 residues. V gave up 0 bases and J gave up 0 bases; unmatched junction bases: 6. The CDR3 spells CASSLDIAGGISTDTQYF. In nucleotides, the CDR3 is TGTGCCAGCAGCTTGGATATAGCGGGGGGGATTAGCACAGATACGCAGTATTTT.

A single count supports this clone. V and J are TRBV18 and TRBJ2-5; D uncertain. CDR1 KGHSH and CDR2 LQKENI come from the germline V gene. Trimming pared 0 bases from V and 1 base from J, leaving 6 bases between. The CDR3 spans 14 residues. The CDR3 bases are TGTGCCAGCTCACCACCAAACAGCCAAGAGACCCAGTACTTC. Amino acids: CASSPPNSQETQYF. The full variable domain, completed using reference TRBV18 and TRBJ2-5, is NAGVMQNPRHLVRRRGQEARLRCSPMKGHSHVYWYRQLPEEGLKFMVYLQKENIIDESGMPKERFSAEFPKEGPSILRIQQVVRGDSAAYFCASSPPNSQETQYFGPGTRLLVL.

The V call is TRBV29-1, the J call TRBJ1-3, with D uncertain. The CDR3 covers 13 residues. Germline V lookup: CDR1 SQVTM, CDR2 ANQGSEA. V gave up 1 base and J gave up 4 bases, with 8 bases separating them. This CDR3 is CSVEGRVGNTIYF. CDR3 bases: TGCAGCGTTGAAGGGAGGGTCGGAAACACCATATATTTT. Full variable domain (missing parts from reference TRBV29-1 and TRBJ1-3): SAVISQKPSRDICQRGTSLTIQCQVDSQVTMMFWYRQQPGQSLTLIATANQGSEATYESGFVIDKFPISRPNLTFSTLTVSNMSPEDSSIYLCSVEGRVGNTIYFGEGSWLTVV.

This chain connects TRBV19 to TRBJ2-2, with D perhaps TRBD2 (6 bases). This CDR3 has 14 amino acids. In germline, CDR1 is LNHDA, CDR2 SQIVND (reference sequence). V lost 6 bases, J lost 2 bases, and 10 bases lay in between. CDR3 region: CASRRDRNTGELFF. CDR3 nucleotide sequence: TGTGCCAGTAGGCGGGACCGAAACACCGGGGAGCTGTTTTTT.

The V call is TRBV19, the J call TRBJ1-3; D is uncertain. Germline lookup yields CDR1 LNHDA and CDR2 SQIVND (reference sequence). Trimming stripped 7 bases from V and 3 bases from J, with 4 bases between. This CDR3 comprises 11 residues. This CDR3 reads CASTDGNTIYF. The CDR3 DNA is TGTGCCAGTACAGATGGAAACACCATATATTTT.

The chain has TRBV10-3 and TRBJ1-6, with 9 bases aligning to TRBD1. Germline trimming cut 2 bases from V and 9 bases from J; bases unmatched to any gene: 5. CDR1 and CDR2 from the germline V gene are ENHRY and SYGVKD. The length of the CDR3 is 15 residues. CDR3 region: CAISEPGQGTSPLHF. Here the CDR3 DNA reads TGTGCCATCAGTGAGCCGGGACAGGGTACTTCACCCCTCCACTTT.

The chain links TRBV9 to TRBJ2-7, with D maybe TRBD2 (5 bases). Per the germline V gene, CDR1 is SGDLS and CDR2 is YYNGEE. Trimming stripped 4 bases from V and 2 bases from J, with 13 bases between. The CDR3 has 14 amino acids. CDR3 sequence reads: CASSPNVRAYEQYF. The CDR3 bases are TGTGCCAGCAGCCCCAATGTGAGGGCCTACGAGCAGTACTTC. The whole variable domain, remainder taken from reference TRBV9 and TRBJ2-7, is DSGVTQTPKHLITATGQRVTLRCSPRSGDLSVYWYQQSLDQGLQFLIQYYNGEERAKGNILERFSAQQFPDLHSELNLSSLELGDSALYFCASSPNVRAYEQYFGPGTRLTVT.

This clone was observed a handful of times. The chain links TRBV4-2 to TRBJ2-1; 10 nucleotides line up with TRBD2. The germline gives CDR1 LGHNA, CDR2 YNFKEQ. Germline trimming cut 0 bases from V and 6 bases from J; bases unmatched to any gene: 5. This CDR3 is built from 16 residues. CDR3 nucleotide sequence: TGTGCCAGCAGCCAAGATATGAGCGGGGGGGGCAATGAGCAGTTCTTC. Its translation is CASSQDMSGGGNEQFF.

The chain recombines TRBV5-1 with TRBJ1-1; D is unresolved. The CDR3 extends over 13 amino acids. Per the germline V gene, CDR1 is SGHRS and CDR2 is YFSETQ. The V gene lost 5 bases and the J gene lost 4 bases, with 12 bases spanning the gap. The CDR3 is CASSFAEPTEAFF. CDR3 DNA: TGCGCCAGCAGTTTCGCGGAGCCCACTGAAGCTTTCTTT. Full variable domain (missing parts from reference TRBV5-1 and TRBJ1-1): KAGVTQTPRYLIKTRGQQVTLSCSPISGHRSVSWYQQTPGQGLQFLFEYFSETQRNKGNFPGRFSGRQFSNSRSEMNVSTLELGDSALYLCASSFAEPTEAFFGQGTRLTVV.

This rearrangement joins TRBV7-9 to TRBJ2-7; 7 bases line up with TRBD1. V gave up 7 bases and J gave up 3 bases; unmatched junction bases: 3. CDR1 SEHNR and CDR2 FQNEAQ come from the germline V gene (reference sequence). There are 12 residues in the CDR3. CDR3 in amino acids: CASNSGGYEQYF. In nucleotides, the CDR3 is TGTGCCAGCAACTCAGGGGGCTACGAGCAGTACTTC. Filled out from reference TRBV7-9 and TRBJ2-7, the complete variable domain reads DTGVSQNPRHKITKRGQNVTFRCDPISEHNRLYWYRQTLGQGPEFLTYFQNEAQLEKSRLLSDRFSAERPKGSFSTLEIQRTEQGDSAMYLCASNSGGYEQYFGPGTRLTVT.

The chain joins TRBV19 to TRBJ2-7; TRBD2 matches at 11 bases. This CDR3 is built from 17 residues. Trimming cost V 5 bases and J 8 bases; bases outside gene matches: 17. Germline lookup yields CDR1 LNHDA and CDR2 SQIVND (reference sequence). This CDR3 reads CASSEVAGGPLLGKQYF. CDR3 DNA: TGTGCCAGTAGTGAAGTAGCGGGGGGGCCTCTATTGGGTAAGCAGTACTTC.